These T cell receptor beta chains were read from a single sample in a study of response to subunit inactivated influenza vaccine. TCRdb reprocessed the RT-PCR reads via MiXCR and lists one record per CDR3 protein. The table lists hundreds of thousands of distinct CDR3 sequences, 10% to 12% of them singletons, with 9.5% to 11% in the top ten. The data also belong to a second study, concerning T cells expressing NK-cell markers.

This material consisted of PBMCs from blood, taken on the day of vaccination. Receptors originate from a man aged 50 to 59 who received an inactivated influenza vaccine. Each CDR3 is given with its conserved first and last residue. The order of the fields is CDR3 protein, CDR3 DNA, V gene, D gene, clone size, J gene. The D gene is left open where the match is weak. Clone size is shown for a subset of rows, as once, few, many or a class of expanded clone.

CDR3 protein: CASSLGSPSDEQFF
CDR3 DNA: TGTGCCAGCAGCTTAGGGTCCCCGTCCGATGAGCAGTTCTTC
V gene: TRBV12-3/TRBV12-4
D gene: -
clone size: -
J gene: TRBJ2-1

CDR3 protein: CASSLEVGRSYEQYF
CDR3 DNA: TGTGCCAGCAGCTTAGAAGTGGGACGGAGCTACGAGCAGTACTTC
V gene: TRBV7-2
D gene: -
clone size: -
J gene: TRBJ2-7

CDR3 protein: CASSLGRWARNTEAFF
CDR3 DNA: TGTGCCAGCAGTTTAGGGCGTTGGGCGAGGAACACTGAAGCTTTCTTT
V gene: TRBV12-3/TRBV12-4
D gene: -
clone size: many
J gene: TRBJ1-1

CDR3 protein: CASSQEIGGSTDTQYF
CDR3 DNA: TGCGCCAGCAGCCAAGAGATCGGCGGGAGCACAGATACGCAGTATTTT
V gene: TRBV4-3
D gene: -
clone size: few
J gene: TRBJ2-3

CDR3 protein: CSVEETWGWETQYF
CDR3 DNA: TGCAGCGTTGAGGAGACGTGGGGCTGGGAGACCCAGTACTTC
V gene: TRBV29-1
D gene: -
clone size: few
J gene: TRBJ2-5

CDR3 protein: CASSQVLSGSGELFF
CDR3 DNA: TGCGCCAGCAGCCAAGTGCTATCGGGGTCCGGGGAGCTGTTTTTT
V gene: TRBV4-3
D gene: -
clone size: -
J gene: TRBJ2-2

CDR3 protein: CASSSLKRDRLAKNIQYF
CDR3 DNA: TGTGCCAGCAGTTCCCTCAAGAGGGACAGACTAGCCAAAAACATTCAGTACTTC
V gene: TRBV6-2/TRBV6-3
D gene: TRBD1
clone size: -
J gene: TRBJ2-4

CDR3 protein: CASSHRGPTDTQYF
CDR3 DNA: TGTGCCAGCAGTCACAGGGGGCCTACAGATACGCAGTATTTT
V gene: TRBV7-3
D gene: TRBD1
clone size: -
J gene: TRBJ2-3

CDR3 protein: CASSELAGEGYEQYF
CDR3 DNA: TGTGCCAGCTCGGAGCTAGCGGGAGAAGGGTACGAGCAGTACTTC
V gene: TRBV18
D gene: TRBD2
clone size: many
J gene: TRBJ2-7

CDR3 protein: CSARDWLAGANTGELFF
CDR3 DNA: TGCAGTGCTAGAGATTGGCTAGCGGGGGCGAACACCGGGGAGCTGTTTTTT
V gene: TRBV20-1
D gene: TRBD2
clone size: few
J gene: TRBJ2-2

CDR3 protein: CASSEWQAGRGEQFF
CDR3 DNA: TGTGCCAGCAGTGAATGGCAAGCAGGAAGGGGGGAGCAGTTCTTC
V gene: TRBV2
D gene: -
clone size: -
J gene: TRBJ2-1

CDR3 protein: CASSLQGPTDTQYF
CDR3 DNA: TGTGCCAGCAGCCTACAGGGCCCCACAGATACGCAGTATTTT
V gene: TRBV7-9
D gene: -
clone size: many
J gene: TRBJ2-3

CDR3 protein: CASTIPNADRGYTF
CDR3 DNA: TGTGCCAGCACCATCCCTAACGCCGACAGAGGCTACACCTTC
V gene: TRBV6-2/TRBV6-3
D gene: -
clone size: few
J gene: TRBJ1-2

CDR3 protein: CASSIANRGNTEAFF
CDR3 DNA: TGTGCCAGTAGTATAGCGAACAGGGGGAACACTGAAGCTTTCTTT
V gene: TRBV19
D gene: TRBD1
clone size: few
J gene: TRBJ1-1

CDR3 protein: CASSIQGVVAGGQETQYF
CDR3 DNA: TGTGCCAGCAGCATACAAGGGGTAGTAGCGGGGGGTCAAGAGACCCAGTACTTC
V gene: TRBV21-1
D gene: -
clone size: few
J gene: TRBJ2-5

CDR3 protein: CASSREWTASYEQYF
CDR3 DNA: TGTGCCAGCAGCCGAGAATGGACAGCTTCCTACGAGCAGTACTTC
V gene: TRBV4-2
D gene: -
clone size: few
J gene: TRBJ2-7

CDR3 protein: CSARSYGYTF
CDR3 DNA: TGCAGTGCTAGGAGCTATGGCTACACCTTC
V gene: TRBV20-1
D gene: -
clone size: many
J gene: TRBJ1-2

CDR3 protein: CSARDPRGTNGYTF
CDR3 DNA: TGCAGTGCTAGAGATCCCCGGGGTACAAATGGCTACACCTTC
V gene: TRBV20-1
D gene: -
clone size: few
J gene: TRBJ1-2

CDR3 protein: CASRPPSGSYTGELFF
CDR3 DNA: TGTGCCAGCAGACCCCCTAGCGGGAGTTACACCGGGGAGCTGTTTTTT
V gene: TRBV6-1
D gene: TRBD2
clone size: few
J gene: TRBJ2-2

CDR3 protein: CASSVTTLPDTQYF
CDR3 DNA: TGTGCCAGCAGCGTGACTACTTTACCAGATACGCAGTATTTT
V gene: TRBV9
D gene: -
clone size: few
J gene: TRBJ2-3

CDR3 protein: CASSYGTGGHQPQHF
CDR3 DNA: TGTGCCAGCAGTTACGGGACAGGGGGACATCAGCCCCAGCATTTT
V gene: TRBV6-2/TRBV6-3
D gene: TRBD1
clone size: -
J gene: TRBJ1-5

CDR3 protein: CASSLYGGSTGELFF
CDR3 DNA: TGCGCCAGCAGCTTGTACGGGGGGAGCACCGGGGAGCTGTTTTTT
V gene: TRBV5-1
D gene: TRBD2
clone size: -
J gene: TRBJ2-2

CDR3 protein: CASGGMTDTQYF
CDR3 DNA: TGCGCCAGCGGGGGAATGACAGATACGCAGTATTTT
V gene: TRBV5-1
D gene: -
clone size: -
J gene: TRBJ2-3

CDR3 protein: CASSRHWGEQYF
CDR3 DNA: TGTGCCAGCAGCCGACACTGGGGCGAGCAGTACTTC
V gene: TRBV11-2
D gene: -
clone size: few
J gene: TRBJ2-7

CDR3 protein: CASSQELDTQYF
CDR3 DNA: TGTGCCAGCAGCCAGGAACTGGATACGCAGTATTTT
V gene: TRBV6-2/TRBV6-3
D gene: -
clone size: -
J gene: TRBJ2-3

CDR3 protein: CASSLGKDEQFF
CDR3 DNA: TGTGCCAGCAGCTTAGGCAAGGATGAGCAGTTCTTC
V gene: TRBV5-6
D gene: -
clone size: few
J gene: TRBJ2-1

CDR3 protein: CSAIRGGWTEAFF
CDR3 DNA: TGCAGTGCCATACGGGGCGGTTGGACTGAAGCTTTCTTT
V gene: TRBV20-1
D gene: -
clone size: many
J gene: TRBJ1-1

CDR3 protein: CASRAGVRIGELFF
CDR3 DNA: TGTGCCAGCAGAGCGGGAGTACGAATCGGGGAGCTGTTTTTT
V gene: TRBV28
D gene: TRBD2
clone size: many
J gene: TRBJ2-2

CDR3 protein: CASSRHRERVDTQYF
CDR3 DNA: TGCGCCAGCAGCCGACACCGGGAGAGGGTGGATACGCAGTATTTT
V gene: TRBV4-3
D gene: -
clone size: -
J gene: TRBJ2-3

CDR3 protein: CASSQDYYIQSSYNSPLHF
CDR3 DNA: TGCGCCAGCAGCCAAGATTATTACATCCAGAGCTCCTATAATTCACCCCTCCACTTT
V gene: TRBV4-3
D gene: -
clone size: many
J gene: TRBJ1-6

CDR3 protein: CASSLETGRETQYF
CDR3 DNA: TGCGCCAGCAGCTTGGAGACAGGGAGAGAGACCCAGTACTTC
V gene: TRBV5-1
D gene: TRBD1
clone size: -
J gene: TRBJ2-5

CDR3 protein: CASSVSRGTGELFF
CDR3 DNA: TGTGCCAGCAGCGTTTCGCGGGGCACCGGGGAGCTGTTTTTT
V gene: TRBV9
D gene: -
clone size: -
J gene: TRBJ2-2

CDR3 protein: CSARGTGLEAFF
CDR3 DNA: TGCAGTGCTAGGGGGACAGGGCTTGAAGCTTTCTTT
V gene: TRBV20-1
D gene: TRBD1
clone size: -
J gene: TRBJ1-1

CDR3 protein: CASSPGPQETQYF
CDR3 DNA: TGCGCCAGCAGCCCCGGGCCGCAAGAGACCCAGTACTTC
V gene: TRBV7-2
D gene: -
clone size: many
J gene: TRBJ2-5

CDR3 protein: CSAEVNSGNTIYF
CDR3 DNA: TGCAGTGCTGAGGTGAACTCTGGAAACACCATATATTTT
V gene: TRBV20-1
D gene: -
clone size: -
J gene: TRBJ1-3

CDR3 protein: CASTPGQPMRYTF
CDR3 DNA: TGTGCCAGCACCCCGGGACAGCCTATGCGCTACACCTTC
V gene: TRBV12-3/TRBV12-4
D gene: TRBD1
clone size: many
J gene: TRBJ1-2

CDR3 protein: CASSLDRQGATDTQYF
CDR3 DNA: TGTGCCAGCAGTTTGGATCGACAGGGGGCGACAGATACGCAGTATTTT
V gene: TRBV12-3/TRBV12-4
D gene: TRBD1
clone size: many
J gene: TRBJ2-3

CDR3 protein: CASSYTGNEQYF
CDR3 DNA: TGTGCCAGCAGTTACACGGGTAACGAGCAGTACTTC
V gene: TRBV6-2/TRBV6-3
D gene: -
clone size: many
J gene: TRBJ2-7

CDR3 protein: CATSTRDRGPQQYF
CDR3 DNA: TGTGCCACCAGCACCCGGGACAGGGGGCCTCAGCAGTACTTC
V gene: TRBV15
D gene: TRBD1
clone size: -
J gene: TRBJ2-7

CDR3 protein: CASSFGLHYNEQFF
CDR3 DNA: TGTGCCAGCAGTTTTGGGCTACATTACAATGAGCAGTTCTTC
V gene: TRBV12-3/TRBV12-4
D gene: -
clone size: -
J gene: TRBJ2-1

CDR3 protein: CASSHGTFAKKQYF
CDR3 DNA: TGTGCCAGCAGTCACGGGACTTTTGCTAAAAAGCAGTACTTC
V gene: TRBV28
D gene: -
clone size: -
J gene: TRBJ2-7

CDR3 protein: CASSEGDGYTF
CDR3 DNA: TGTGCCAGCAGCGAGGGGGATGGCTACACCTTC
V gene: TRBV7-9
D gene: -
clone size: many
J gene: TRBJ1-2

CDR3 protein: CASSRTVATNEKLFF
CDR3 DNA: TGTGCCAGCAGTAGGACTGTTGCAACTAATGAAAAACTGTTTTTT
V gene: TRBV11-2
D gene: -
clone size: -
J gene: TRBJ1-4

CDR3 protein: CASSVSGGPDTQYF
CDR3 DNA: TGTGCCAGCAGCGTAAGCGGGGGCCCAGATACGCAGTATTTT
V gene: TRBV9
D gene: TRBD2
clone size: few
J gene: TRBJ2-3

CDR3 protein: CASSLAGVGYNEQFF
CDR3 DNA: TGTGCCAGCAGTCTAGCGGGAGTGGGATACAATGAGCAGTTCTTC
V gene: TRBV27
D gene: TRBD2
clone size: many
J gene: TRBJ2-1

CDR3 protein: CASSLKGTEETPQHF
CDR3 DNA: TGTGCCAGCAGTTTGAAGGGCACAGAGGAGACCCCCCAGCATTTT
V gene: TRBV12-3/TRBV12-4
D gene: -
clone size: -
J gene: TRBJ1-5

CDR3 protein: CASSLGTGEAQPQHF
CDR3 DNA: TGTGCCAGCAGTTTAGGGACAGGGGAGGCTCAGCCCCAGCATTTT
V gene: TRBV28
D gene: TRBD1
clone size: few
J gene: TRBJ1-5